This note documents a single TCR beta chain sequence. What it recognizes is unknown. These data come from a study of graft-versus-host responses after intestinal transplantation. Data came from immunoSEQ multiplex PCR; TCRdb stores just in-frame clones and leaves some out. This sample has some 150,000 clones; about nine tenths occur once, and the top ten carry 0.15% to 0.2%. Trimming removed 2 bases at V and 3 bases at J, with 7 bases between. The CDR3 length is 13 residues. The germline CDR1 and CDR2 sequences are SEHNR and FQNEAQ (reference sequence). This TCR was recovered from a human donor who received an intestinal transplant. This chain uses TRBV7-9 with TRBJ1-1, with D maybe TRBD1 (5 bases). The sample consisted of unstimulated CD4+ T cells sorted from spleen or lymph node cells, taken before intestinal transplant. As DNA, the CDR3 is TGTGCCAGCAGCTTAACGGGGGACACTGAAGCTTTCTTT. It specifies CASSLTGDTEAFF.